The rows below give T cell receptor beta chains drawn from one sample of a study of T cell clusters in autoimmune cytopenias. TCRdb re-called the multiplex PCR reads; every CDR3 protein appears as one record, without DNA. Recorded for this sample: under 3,500 distinct CDR3 sequences. The sample consisted of peripheral blood. Receptor source: a human donor with an autoimmune cytopenia, with autoimmune hepatitis or in good health (not recorded which). The CDR3 runs from the conserved cysteine through the conserved F or W. Clone size is not always given. Where it is, it says once, few, many or a class for expanded clones.

>TRBV18|13|NA|TRBJ1-1
CASSPSGNTEAFF
>TRBV6-5|15|medium-sized|TRBJ2-7
CASSYWGQGLYEQYF
>TRBV20-1|11|medium-sized|TRBJ2-3
CSALGADTQYF
>TRBV2|14|NA|TRBJ1-6
CASSFAVYNSPLHF
>TRBV5-4|14|NA|TRBJ2-3
CASSPLFPWDTQYF
>TRBV27|14|NA|TRBJ2-1
CASSLGATRGEQFF
>TRBV20-1|14|NA|TRBJ2-3
CSARDSLFTDTQYF
>TRBV18|18|NA|TRBJ1-1
CASSPPMGTGLTNTEAFF
>TRBV5-4|13|NA|TRBJ1-3
CASSQRPEGTIYF
>TRBV6-2/TRBV6-3|12|medium-sized|TRBJ1-3
CASSYSVGTIYF
>TRBV6-2/TRBV6-3|18|NA|TRBJ1-4
CASSLWDSIYPPNEKLFF
>TRBV27|14|medium-sized|TRBJ1-6
CASSLRRDGSPLHF
>TRBV30|15|medium-sized|TRBJ2-7
CAWSVSMGTAYEQYF
>TRBV20-1|15|NA|TRBJ2-1
CSASRASGGWNEQFF
>TRBV11-2|17|medium-sized|TRBJ2-3
CASSLDPYRFRTDTQYF